Following are 19 T cell receptor beta chains from one sample sequenced in a study of Graves' ophthalmopathy and Graves' hyperthyroidism. RNA transcripts yielded amplified TCR beta CDR3 regions. First-round RT-PCR relied on HTBI primers, and a second-round multiplex PCR came next. One entry per CDR3 protein, called by TCRdb with MiXCR from the multiplex PCR reads. The table records about 500,000 distinct CDR3 sequences, around an eighth of them present only once. The sequencing input was blood. The receptors derive from a woman aged 30 to 39 with Graves' ophthalmopathy.

The V gene is TRBV6-1, the J gene TRBJ1-6, with a tentative D call TRBD1 (6 bases). V shed 10 bases and J shed 4 bases, with 14 bases lying between them. The CDR3 totals 14 residues. CDR1 MNHNS and CDR2 SASEGT come from the germline V gene. In nucleotides, the CDR3 is TGTGCCATCACGGGAGGACAGTATAATTCACCCCTCCACTTT. Protein: CAITGGQYNSPLHF.

The sample holds many counts of this clonotype. The rearrangement joins TRBV5-1 to TRBJ2-7; TRBD2 agrees at 8 bases. V lost 2 bases and J lost 5; bases outside the gene matches: 9. This CDR3 has 15 residues. Germline V CDR1 and CDR2: SGHRS, YFSETQ. As DNA, the CDR3 is TGCGCCAGCAGCTTCGCCGGGGGGGGTACGGACGAGCAGTACTTC. Translated, it gives CASSFAGGGTDEQYF.

This clonotype was seen ten or more times. The V and J genes are TRBV6-1 and TRBJ1-5, with 9 bases matching TRBD1. CDR1 is MNHNS, CDR2 SASEGT, per germline. Trimming at V came to 5 bases and at J to 7 bases, leaving 9 bases not matched to a gene. This CDR3 region has 15 residues. CDR3 DNA sequence: TGTGCCAGCAGTATAGGAGGACAGGGGAGGCAGCCCCAGCATTTT. Its protein product is CASSIGGQGRQPQHF.

The V gene is TRBV9, the J gene TRBJ1-3; unclear D gene. Trimming pared 0 bases from V and 0 bases from J, leaving 10 bases between. Germline CDR1 and CDR2: SGDLS and YYNGEE. The CDR3 has 16 amino acids. For the CDR3, the DNA is TGTGCCAGCAGCGTAGAGCCCGTAGCCTCTGGAAACACCATATATTTT. Translated, it gives CASSVEPVASGNTIYF.

Many counts were recorded for this clonotype. The rearrangement joins TRBV6-5 to TRBJ1-1, with 7 bases matching TRBD1. From germline, CDR1 is MNHEY and CDR2 SVGAGI. CDR3 length: 13 residues. Trimming took 2 bases from V and 8 from J; bases not matched to a gene: 5. As DNA, the CDR3 is TGTGCCAGCAGTTACGCTGGACAGGAAGAAGCTTTCTTT. Translating it yields CASSYAGQEEAFF.

This clonotype turned up a few times. The chain recombines TRBV3-1 with TRBJ1-1; D is uncertain. The germline gives CDR1 LGHDT, CDR2 YNNKEL (reference sequence). Trimming stripped 1 base from V and 5 bases from J, with 11 bases between. The CDR3 runs 14 residues. In nucleotides, the CDR3 is TGTGCCAGCAGCCAAGTCCCGACGGGAACTGAAGCTTTCTTT. This encodes CASSQVPTGTEAFF.

This clonotype has more than one count but fewer than ten. The chain links TRBV30 to TRBJ2-6, with D perhaps matching TRBD1 (6 bases). This CDR3 has 16 amino acids. V lost 5 bases, J lost 0 bases, and 14 bases lay in between. The germline gives CDR1 GTSNPN, CDR2 SVGIG (reference sequence). CDR3 loop: CAWGPTGYSGANVLTF. CDR3 bases: TGTGCCTGGGGCCCGACAGGATACTCTGGGGCCAACGTCCTGACTTTC.

This clonotype was observed many times. The V gene is TRBV6-1, the J gene TRBJ2-7; D assignment may be TRBD1 or TRBD2 (5 bases each). CDR1 is MNHNS, CDR2 SASEGT, per germline. V was cut by 6 bases and J by 3 bases, with 21 bases left in between. The CDR3 length is 16 residues. This CDR3 reads CASRDQRPGTRYEQYF. CDR3 nucleotide sequence: TGTGCCAGCAGGGATCAAAGGCCGGGGACCCGCTACGAGCAGTACTTC.

This clonotype has a count of ten or more. The chain recombines TRBV6-1 with TRBJ2-2; D may be TRBD2 (5 bases). Trimming removed 10 bases at V and 3 bases at J, with 12 bases between. The CDR3 runs to 13 residues. Germline-derived CDR1 and CDR2 are MNHNS and SASEGT. Here the CDR3 DNA reads TGTGCCATCGTCGGGGTCGACACCGGGGAGCTGTTTTTT. Its protein is CAIVGVDTGELFF.

In this sample, this clonotype turned up many times. This chain uses TRBV6-5 with TRBJ2-7; weak D call: TRBD2 (6 bases). CDR1 and CDR2 from the germline V gene are MNHEY and SVGAGI. This CDR3 spans 13 amino acids. V was shortened by 8 bases and J by 6 bases, with 17 bases between the two germline ends. For the CDR3, the DNA is TGTGCCAGCCTTACTTTTCGGGGAGGCGAGCAGTACTTC. This translates into CASLTFRGGEQYF.

This clonotype was counted at least ten times. V and J are TRBV30 and TRBJ1-5, with 9 bases that match TRBD1. Germline lookup yields CDR1 GTSNPN and CDR2 SVGIG (reference sequence). The CDR3 covers 14 residues. V trimming: 2 bases; J trimming: 5 bases; junction bases outside the gene matches: 4. CDR3 protein: CAWSRDRAHQPQHF. For the CDR3, the DNA is TGTGCCTGGAGTCGGGACAGGGCCCATCAGCCCCAGCATTTT.

This clonotype was observed many times. The chain is built from TRBV6-5 and TRBJ1-5; 7 positions match TRBD1. Germline V gene data show CDR1 as MNHEY and CDR2 as SVGAGI. The CDR3 spans 16 residues. The junction had 9 bases not matched to a gene; V was cut back by 0 bases and J by 7 bases. CDR3 DNA: TGTGCCAGCAGTTACTCAGGGGGCCAGGCCACGCAGCCCCAGCATTTT. It codes for CASSYSGGQATQPQHF.

This clonotype was counted many times. This chain connects TRBV2 to TRBJ2-7; tentatively, D is TRBD1 or TRBD2 (6 bases each). Germline V gene lookup returns CDR1 SNHLY and CDR2 FYNNEI. This CDR3 region has 13 residues. V was clipped by 8 bases and J by 2 bases, with 13 bases between them. The CDR3 sequence: CASRGPGTYEQYF. The CDR3 nucleotides are TGTGCCAGCCGGGGGCCAGGGACCTACGAGCAGTACTTC.

This clonotype was seen at least ten times. The rearrangement uses TRBV15 and TRBJ1-2, with 7 bases lining up with TRBD1. The CDR3 loop spans 15 amino acids. Losses at the gene ends were 0 bases for V and 6 bases for J; bases not matched to a gene: 7. Germline CDR1 and CDR2: LNHNV and YYDKDF (reference sequence). The CDR3 loop reads CATSRDYDRGHGYTF. The CDR3, as DNA: TGTGCCACCAGCAGAGATTACGATAGGGGGCATGGCTACACCTTC.

Points on this clonotype: The junction differs from germline at one of its ends, possibly a read error. The chain couples TRBV11-3 to TRBJ2-5; 9 bases are shared with TRBD1. The germline V gene encodes CDR1 SGHNT and CDR2 YENEEA. CDR3 size: 16 residues. The CDR3 DNA sequence: TGTGCCAGCAGCTGGGTCGAACAGGGGGCGCAAGGGACCCAGTACTTC. Translation: CASSWVEQGAQGTQYF.

The V gene is TRBV10-2, the J gene TRBJ2-4; 12 nucleotides match TRBD2. The germline V gene encodes CDR1 WSHSY and CDR2 SAAADI. The ends lost 8 bases at V and 1 base at J; junction bases unmatched: 0. The CDR3 runs to 14 residues. The CDR3 spells CASLAGGAKNIQYF. CDR3 DNA: TGCGCCAGCCTAGCGGGAGGGGCCAAAAACATTCAGTACTTC.

This clonotype was counted ten times or more. The genes are TRBV6-1 and TRBJ1-6, with D maybe TRBD1 (5 bases). Germline-derived CDR1 and CDR2 are MNHNS and SASEGT. CDR3 length equals 14 residues. Trimming removed 1 base from V and 7 bases from J, with 8 bases in between. DNA for the CDR3: TGTGCCAGCAGTGAAGAAGGGGAGAATTCACCCCTCCACTTT. Its translation is CASSEEGENSPLHF.

This clonotype came up many times. The chain joins TRBV11-1 to TRBJ2-5; tentatively, D is TRBD2 (5 bases). The CDR3 loop spans 13 amino acids. The V gene's germline CDR1 is SGHAT and CDR2 FQDESV (reference sequence). Between the trimmed V and J ends, which lost 5 bases and 4 bases, there was a span of 11 bases. CDR3 coding DNA: TGTGCCAGCAGCCAAAGCGGTAGAGAGACCCAGTACTTC. Residues: CASSQSGRETQYF.

About this clonotype: This may arise from a read error, as a much more abundant clone is one base away. Given the absence of the conserved phenylalanine or tryptophan at the CDR3 end, a read error is likely. Here the CDR3 reads CASSLDTQGYTL. The CDR3 DNA follows: TGCGCCAGCAGCTTGGACACACAGGGCTACACCTTA. This chain links TRBV5-1 with TRBJ1-2; D unclear. Trimming removed 0 bases at V and 8 bases at J, with 8 bases between. Germline-derived CDR1 and CDR2 are SGHRS and YFSETQ. The CDR3 consists of 12 residues.